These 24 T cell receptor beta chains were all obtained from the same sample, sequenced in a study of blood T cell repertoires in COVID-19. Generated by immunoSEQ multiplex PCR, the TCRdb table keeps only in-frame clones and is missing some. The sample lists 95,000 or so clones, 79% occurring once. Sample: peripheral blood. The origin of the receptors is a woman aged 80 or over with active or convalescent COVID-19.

The CDR3 nucleotides are TGTGCCACCAGTGATGCCGACAGCTACGAGCAGTACTTC. Amino acid sequence: CATSDADSYEQYF. The rearrangement uses TRBV24-1 and TRBJ2-7; weak D call: TRBD1 (5 bases). The CDR3 covers 13 residues. Trimming left V 3 bases short and J 3 bases short, with 8 bases between. Germline CDR1 reads KGHDR; CDR2 reads SFDVKD.

CDR3 protein: CASSAGTRAYEQYF. The DNA for the CDR3 is TGTGCCAGCAGTGCCGGGACTAGAGCCTACGAGCAGTACTTC. The V call is TRBV3-1 (or the pseudogene TRBV3-2), the J call TRBJ2-7; 8 bases match TRBD2. CDR1 and CDR2 from the germline V gene are LGHDT and YNNKEL (reference sequence). The V gene end was trimmed by 6 bases and the J gene end by 2 bases; junction bases not matched to a gene: 6. This CDR3 is 14 amino acids long.

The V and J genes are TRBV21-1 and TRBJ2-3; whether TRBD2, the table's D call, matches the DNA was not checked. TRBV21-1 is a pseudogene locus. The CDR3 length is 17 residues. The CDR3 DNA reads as TGTGCCAGCAGCAAACGACGGGGCGGGACGCGGTCAGATACGCAGTATTTT. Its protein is CASSKRRGGTRSDTQYF.

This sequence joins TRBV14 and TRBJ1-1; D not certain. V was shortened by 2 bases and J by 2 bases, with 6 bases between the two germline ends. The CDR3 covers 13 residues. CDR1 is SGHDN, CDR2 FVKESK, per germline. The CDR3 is CASSQQRNTEAFF. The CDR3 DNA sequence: TGTGCCAGCAGCCAACAGCGTAACACTGAAGCTTTCTTT. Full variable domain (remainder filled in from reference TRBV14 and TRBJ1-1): EAGVTQFPSHSVIEKGQTVTLRCDPISGHDNLYWYRRVMGKEIKFLLHFVKESKQDESGMPNNRFLAERTGGTYSTLKVQPAELEDSGVYFCASSQQRNTEAFFGQGTRLTVV.

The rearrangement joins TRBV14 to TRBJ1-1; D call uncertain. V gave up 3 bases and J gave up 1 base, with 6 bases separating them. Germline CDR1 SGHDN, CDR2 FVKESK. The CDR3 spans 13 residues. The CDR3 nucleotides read TGTGCCAGCAGCCAGGGAGCGAACACTGAAGCTTTCTTT. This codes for CASSQGANTEAFF.

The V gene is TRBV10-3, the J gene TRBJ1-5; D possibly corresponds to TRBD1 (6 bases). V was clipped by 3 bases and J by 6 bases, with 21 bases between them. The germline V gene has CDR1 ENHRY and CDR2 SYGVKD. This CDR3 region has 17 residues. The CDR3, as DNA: TGTGCCATCAGTGAAGGACGGGGGGCGCCGGGGAGTCAGCCCCAGCATTTT. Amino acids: CAISEGRGAPGSQPQHF.

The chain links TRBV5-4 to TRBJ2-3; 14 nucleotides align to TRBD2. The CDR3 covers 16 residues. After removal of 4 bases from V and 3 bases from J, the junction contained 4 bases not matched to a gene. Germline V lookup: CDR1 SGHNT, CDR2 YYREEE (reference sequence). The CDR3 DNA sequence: TGTGCCAGCAGCAGGGGACTAGCGGGAGTGACAGATACGCAGTATTTT. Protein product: CASSRGLAGVTDTQYF.

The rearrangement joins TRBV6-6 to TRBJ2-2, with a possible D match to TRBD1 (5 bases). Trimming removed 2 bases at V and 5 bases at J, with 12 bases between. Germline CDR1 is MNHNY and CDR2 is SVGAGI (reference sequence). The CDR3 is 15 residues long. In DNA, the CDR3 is TGTGCCAGCAGTTACCGTCCAGGGAATACCGGGGAGCTGTTTTTT. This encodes CASSYRPGNTGELFF.

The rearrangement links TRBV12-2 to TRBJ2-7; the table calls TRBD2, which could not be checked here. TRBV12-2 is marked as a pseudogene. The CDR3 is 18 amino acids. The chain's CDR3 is CASRLVPPRGREDYEQYF. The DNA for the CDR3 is TGTGCAAGTCGCTTAGTGCCTCCCCGGGGACGGGAGGACTACGAGCAGTACTTC.

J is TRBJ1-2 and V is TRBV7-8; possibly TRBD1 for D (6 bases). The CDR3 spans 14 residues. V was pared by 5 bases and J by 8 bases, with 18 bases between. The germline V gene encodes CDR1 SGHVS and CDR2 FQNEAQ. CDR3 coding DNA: TGTGCCAGCAGCCCACTTCGGACAGCCGAGGGCTACACCTTC. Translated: CASSPLRTAEGYTF. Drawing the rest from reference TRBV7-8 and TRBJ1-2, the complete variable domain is GAGVSQSPRYKVAKRGQDVALRCDPISGHVSLFWYQQALGQGPEFLTYFQNEAQLDKSGLPSDRFFAERPEGSVSTLKIQRTQQEDSAVYLCASSPLRTAEGYTFGSGTRLTVV.

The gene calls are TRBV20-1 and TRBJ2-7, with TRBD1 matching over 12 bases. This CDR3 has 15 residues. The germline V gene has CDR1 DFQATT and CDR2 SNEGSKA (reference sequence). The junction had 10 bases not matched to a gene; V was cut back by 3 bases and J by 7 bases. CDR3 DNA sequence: TGCAGTGCTAGTGGGACAGGGGGCAATCCTTGGGAGCAGTACTTC. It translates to CSASGTGGNPWEQYF.

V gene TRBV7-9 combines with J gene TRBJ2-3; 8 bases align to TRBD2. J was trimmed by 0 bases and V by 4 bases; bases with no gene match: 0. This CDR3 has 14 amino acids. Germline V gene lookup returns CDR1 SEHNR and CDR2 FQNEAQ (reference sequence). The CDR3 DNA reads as TGTGCCAGCAGCTCTAGCGGGAGCACAGATACGCAGTATTTT. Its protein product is CASSSSGSTDTQYF.

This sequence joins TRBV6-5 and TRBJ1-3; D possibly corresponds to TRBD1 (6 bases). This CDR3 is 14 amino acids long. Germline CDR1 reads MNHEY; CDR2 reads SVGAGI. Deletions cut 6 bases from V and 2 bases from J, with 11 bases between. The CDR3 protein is CASSLGGPGNTIYF. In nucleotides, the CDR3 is TGTGCCAGCAGCCTCGGGGGGCCTGGAAACACCATATATTTT.

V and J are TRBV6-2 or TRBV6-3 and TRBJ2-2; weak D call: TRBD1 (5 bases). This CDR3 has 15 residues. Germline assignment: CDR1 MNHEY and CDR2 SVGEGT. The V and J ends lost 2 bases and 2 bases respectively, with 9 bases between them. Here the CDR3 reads CASSYATANTGELFF. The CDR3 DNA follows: TGTGCCAGCAGTTACGCGACAGCAAACACCGGGGAGCTGTTTTTT.

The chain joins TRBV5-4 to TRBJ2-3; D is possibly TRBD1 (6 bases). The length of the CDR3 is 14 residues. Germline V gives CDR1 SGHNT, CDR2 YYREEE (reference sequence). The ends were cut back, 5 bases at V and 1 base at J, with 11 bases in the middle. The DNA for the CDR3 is TGTGCCAGCAGTTCACGACAGGGCACAGATACGCAGTATTTT. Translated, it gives CASSSRQGTDTQYF.

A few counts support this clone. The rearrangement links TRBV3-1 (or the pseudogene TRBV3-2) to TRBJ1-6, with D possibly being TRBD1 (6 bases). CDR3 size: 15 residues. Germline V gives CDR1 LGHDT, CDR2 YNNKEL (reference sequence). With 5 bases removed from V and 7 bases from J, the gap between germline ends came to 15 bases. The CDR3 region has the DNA TGTGCCAGCAGCGCTGGGGGCATAGAGAATTCACCCCTCCACTTT. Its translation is CASSAGGIENSPLHF.

CDR3 in DNA: TGTGCCAGCAGCTCCACTAGCGCCTCATCAGATACGCAGTATTTT. Protein: CASSSTSASSDTQYF. This rearrangement joins TRBV7-3 to TRBJ2-3, with 7 bases that match TRBD2. The CDR3 sequence is 15 residues long. Germline V gene lookup returns CDR1 SGHTA and CDR2 FQGTGA. With 4 bases clipped from V and 4 bases from J, the junction kept 8 bases outside the gene matches.

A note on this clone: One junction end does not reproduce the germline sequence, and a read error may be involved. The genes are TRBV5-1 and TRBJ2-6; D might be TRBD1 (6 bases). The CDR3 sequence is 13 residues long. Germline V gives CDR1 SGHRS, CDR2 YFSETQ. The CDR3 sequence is CASSGQGTNVLTF. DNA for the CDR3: TGTGCCAGCAGCGGCCAGGGGACCAACGTCCTGACTTTC.

As DNA, the CDR3 is TGCAGCGTCGTACGGGGCGGGAGGTACACCGGGGAGCTGTTTTTT. As protein: CSVVRGGRYTGELFF. The J gene is TRBJ2-2, the V gene TRBV29-1, with 8 bases that match TRBD2. CDR3 length: 15 residues. Germline V CDR1 and CDR2: SQVTM, ANQGSEA. V shed 6 bases, J shed 3 bases, and the junction held 9 bases outside the gene matches.

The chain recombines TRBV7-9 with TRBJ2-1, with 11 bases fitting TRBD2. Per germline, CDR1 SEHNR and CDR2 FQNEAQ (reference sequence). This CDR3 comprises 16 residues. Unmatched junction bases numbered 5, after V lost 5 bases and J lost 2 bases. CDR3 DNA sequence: TGTGCCAGCAGCCCATTGACTAGCGGGACCTACAATGAGCAGTTCTTC. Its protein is CASSPLTSGTYNEQFF.

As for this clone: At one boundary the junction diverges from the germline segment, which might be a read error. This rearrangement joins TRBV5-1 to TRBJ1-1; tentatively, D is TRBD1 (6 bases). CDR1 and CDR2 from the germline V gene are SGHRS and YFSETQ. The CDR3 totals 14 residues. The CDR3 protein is CASSNGQPNTEAFF. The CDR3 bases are TGTGCCAGCAGCAACGGACAGCCGAACACTGAAGCTTTCTTT.

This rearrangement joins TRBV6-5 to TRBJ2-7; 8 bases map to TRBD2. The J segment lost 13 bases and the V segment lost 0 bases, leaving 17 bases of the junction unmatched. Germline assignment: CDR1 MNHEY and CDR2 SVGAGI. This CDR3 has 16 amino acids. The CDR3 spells CASSYSAIGAGGPFYF. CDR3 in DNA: TGTGCCAGCAGTTACTCCGCGATCGGGGCGGGAGGACCCTTTTACTTC.

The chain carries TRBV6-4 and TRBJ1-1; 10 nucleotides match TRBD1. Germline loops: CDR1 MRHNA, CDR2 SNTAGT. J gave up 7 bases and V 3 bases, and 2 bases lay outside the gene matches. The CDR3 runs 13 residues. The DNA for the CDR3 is TGTGCCAGCAGTGAGACAGGGGGCCTTGAAGCTTTCTTT. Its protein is CASSETGGLEAFF.

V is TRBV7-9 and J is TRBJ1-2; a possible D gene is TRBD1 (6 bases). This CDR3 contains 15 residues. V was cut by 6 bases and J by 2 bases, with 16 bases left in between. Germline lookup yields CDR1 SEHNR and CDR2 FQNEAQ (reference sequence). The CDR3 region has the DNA TGTGCCAGCAGGGGAACAGGGAGCTCCAACTATGGCTACACCTTC. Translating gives CASRGTGSSNYGYTF.